This TCR beta chain came from a study of T cell therapy after organ transplantation. CDR3 length: 12 amino acids. The germline V gene encodes CDR1 MNHEY and CDR2 SMNVEV (reference sequence). Trimming removed 3 bases at V and 1 base at J, with 3 bases between. Sequencing used immunoSEQ multiplex PCR; TCRdb keeps in-frame clones, though not all of them. The sample yields about 48,000 clones, approximately 94% seen once. This clone turned up a few times. Its target is unknown. Here the sequenced sample was CD8+ T cells from blood, taken before autologous CMV-specific T cell therapy. This TCR came from a human patient who had received a solid organ transplant and had CMV disease. The chain carries TRBV27 and TRBJ1-1; D is ambiguous. This CDR3 reads CASSLGNTEAFF. DNA of the CDR3: TGTGCCAGCAGTTTGGGGAACACTGAAGCTTTCTTT.